This T cell receptor (beta chain) was profiled in a study of Ad26.COV2.S vaccination and SARS-CoV-2 variants. At the level of the study: Participants got Ad26.COV2.S intramuscularly, once or twice 56 days apart. Study-wide results and limits: Reportedly, spike-specific CD8+ and CD4+ T cell responses achieved substantial breadth once vaccination had taken place. Placebo recipients showed lower spike-specific TCR breadth than vaccinees.

Notes on this clone: Its antigen is not known.

Here immunoSEQ multiplex PCR was the method, and the copy in TCRdb shows in-frame clones only, minus some. The data contain roughly 320,000 clones, about 82% of them singletons. CDR3 size: 12 residues. The germline gives CDR1 SGHTS, CDR2 YDEGEE. Trimming stripped 10 bases from V and 4 bases from J, with 15 bases between. The treatment here: roughly 20 received Ad26.COV2.S at low or high dose, single or two shots; 5 received placebo; per-sample allocation not given. Sampling happened 63 days after the first vaccine or placebo injection. Donation was by an adult aged 18-55 years who was in Boston. Sequencing was performed on peripheral blood, taken in a trial of Ad26.COV2.S vaccine versus placebo. This chain connects TRBV5-8 to TRBJ2-7; a possible D gene is TRBD2 (5 bases). The receptor's source is a person between 18 and 65 years old who received the Ad26.COV2.S COVID-19 vaccine or a placebo. CDR3 residues: CAFRGISYEQYF. In nucleotides, the CDR3 is TGTGCCTTTAGAGGGATTTCTTACGAGCAGTACTTC.